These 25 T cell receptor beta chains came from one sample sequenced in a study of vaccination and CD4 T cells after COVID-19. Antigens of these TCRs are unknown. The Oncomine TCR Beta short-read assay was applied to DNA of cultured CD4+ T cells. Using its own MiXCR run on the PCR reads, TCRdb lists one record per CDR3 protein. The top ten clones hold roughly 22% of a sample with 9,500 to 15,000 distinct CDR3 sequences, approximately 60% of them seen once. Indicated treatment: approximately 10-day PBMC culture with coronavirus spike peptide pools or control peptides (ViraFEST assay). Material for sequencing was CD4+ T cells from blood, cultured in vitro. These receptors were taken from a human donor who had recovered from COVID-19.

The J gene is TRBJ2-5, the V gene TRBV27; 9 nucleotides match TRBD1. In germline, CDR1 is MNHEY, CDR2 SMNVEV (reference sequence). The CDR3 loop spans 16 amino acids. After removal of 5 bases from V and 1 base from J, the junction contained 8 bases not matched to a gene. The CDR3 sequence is CASSHPGTGIQETQYF. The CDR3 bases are TGTGCCAGCAGTCATCCAGGGACAGGGATCCAAGAGACCCAGTACTTC.

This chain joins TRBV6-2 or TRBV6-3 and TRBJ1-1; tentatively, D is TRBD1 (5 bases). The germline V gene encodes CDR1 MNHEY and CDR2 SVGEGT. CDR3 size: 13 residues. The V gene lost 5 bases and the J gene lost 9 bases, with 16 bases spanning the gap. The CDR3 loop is CASSTGTGTKAFF. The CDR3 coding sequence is TGTGCCAGCAGTACCGGGACGGGGACTAAAGCTTTCTTT.

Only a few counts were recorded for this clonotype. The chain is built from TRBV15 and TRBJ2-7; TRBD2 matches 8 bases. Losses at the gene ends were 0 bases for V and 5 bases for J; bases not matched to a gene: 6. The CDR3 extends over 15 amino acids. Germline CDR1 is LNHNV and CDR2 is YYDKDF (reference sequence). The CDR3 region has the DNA TGTGCCACCAGCAGAGATCGGGAGGGGCCGGACGAGCAGTACTTC. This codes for CATSRDREGPDEQYF.

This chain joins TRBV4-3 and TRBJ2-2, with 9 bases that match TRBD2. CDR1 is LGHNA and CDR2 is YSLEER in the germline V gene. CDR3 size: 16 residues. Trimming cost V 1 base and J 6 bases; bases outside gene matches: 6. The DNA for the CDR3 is TGCGCCAGCAGCCAAGGAGGGATAGCGGGAGCCGGGGAGCTGTTTTTT. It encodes CASSQGGIAGAGELFF.

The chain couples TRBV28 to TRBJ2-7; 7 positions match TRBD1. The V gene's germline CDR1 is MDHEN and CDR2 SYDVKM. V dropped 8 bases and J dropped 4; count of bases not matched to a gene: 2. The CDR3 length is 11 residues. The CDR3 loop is CASGTEYEQYF. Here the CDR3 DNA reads TGTGCCAGCGGGACAGAATACGAGCAGTACTTC.

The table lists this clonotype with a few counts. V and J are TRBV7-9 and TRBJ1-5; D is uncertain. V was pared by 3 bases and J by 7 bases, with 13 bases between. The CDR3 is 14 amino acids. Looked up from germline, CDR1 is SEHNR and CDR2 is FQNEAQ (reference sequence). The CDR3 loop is CASSLAGSGQPQHF. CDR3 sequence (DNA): TGTGCCAGCAGCTTGGCCGGGTCCGGGCAGCCCCAGCATTTT. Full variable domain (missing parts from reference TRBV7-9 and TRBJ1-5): DTGVSQNPRHKITKRGQNVTFRCDPISEHNRLYWYRQTLGQGPEFLTYFQNEAQLEKSRLLSDRFSAERPKGSFSTLEIQRTEQGDSAMYLCASSLAGSGQPQHFGDGTRLSIL.

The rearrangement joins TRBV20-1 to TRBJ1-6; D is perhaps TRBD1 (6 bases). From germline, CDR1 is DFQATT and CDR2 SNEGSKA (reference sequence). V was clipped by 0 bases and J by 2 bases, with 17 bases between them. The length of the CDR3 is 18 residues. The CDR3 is CSARDLGGLTPYNSPLHF. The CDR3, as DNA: TGCAGTGCTAGAGATTTGGGGGGCCTCACCCCCTATAATTCACCCCTCCACTTT.

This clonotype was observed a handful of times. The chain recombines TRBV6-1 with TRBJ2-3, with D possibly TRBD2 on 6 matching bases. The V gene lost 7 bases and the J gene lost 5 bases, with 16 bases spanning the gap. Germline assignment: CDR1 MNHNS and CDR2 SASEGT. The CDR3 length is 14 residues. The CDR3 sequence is CASKGFGGGDTQYF. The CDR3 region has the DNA TGTGCCAGCAAGGGTTTTGGGGGAGGAGATACGCAGTATTTT.

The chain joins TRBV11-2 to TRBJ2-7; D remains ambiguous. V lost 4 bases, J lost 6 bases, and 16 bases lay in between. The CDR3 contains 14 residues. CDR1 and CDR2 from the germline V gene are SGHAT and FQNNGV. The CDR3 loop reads CASSSPRTAREQYF. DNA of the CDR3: TGTGCCAGCAGCTCTCCAAGGACGGCGCGCGAGCAGTACTTC.

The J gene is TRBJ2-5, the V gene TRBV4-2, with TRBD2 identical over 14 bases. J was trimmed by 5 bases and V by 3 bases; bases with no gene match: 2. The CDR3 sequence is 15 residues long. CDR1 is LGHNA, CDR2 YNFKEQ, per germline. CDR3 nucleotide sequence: TGTGCCAGCAGCCATGGGACTAGCGGGAGTGAGACCCAGTACTTC. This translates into CASSHGTSGSETQYF.

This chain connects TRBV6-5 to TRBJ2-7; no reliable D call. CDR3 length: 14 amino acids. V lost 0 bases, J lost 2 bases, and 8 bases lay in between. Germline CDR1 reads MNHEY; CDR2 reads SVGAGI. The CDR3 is CASSYSTATYEQYF. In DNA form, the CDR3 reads TGTGCCAGCAGTTACTCTACAGCCACCTACGAGCAGTACTTC.

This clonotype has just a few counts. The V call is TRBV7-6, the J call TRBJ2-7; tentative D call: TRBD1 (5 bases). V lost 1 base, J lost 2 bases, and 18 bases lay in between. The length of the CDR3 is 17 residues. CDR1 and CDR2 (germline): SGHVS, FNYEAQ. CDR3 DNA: TGTGCCAGCAGCTTAGGGTATGGGCAGGGAATCACCTACGAGCAGTACTTC. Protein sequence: CASSLGYGQGITYEQYF.

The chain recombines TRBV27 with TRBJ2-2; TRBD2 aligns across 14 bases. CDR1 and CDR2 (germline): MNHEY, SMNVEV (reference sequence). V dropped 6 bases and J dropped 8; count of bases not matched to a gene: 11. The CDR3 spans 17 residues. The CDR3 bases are TGTGCCAGCAGACCGTCCCTAGGACTAGCGGGAGGTGGGGAGCTGTTTTTT. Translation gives CASRPSLGLAGGGELFF.

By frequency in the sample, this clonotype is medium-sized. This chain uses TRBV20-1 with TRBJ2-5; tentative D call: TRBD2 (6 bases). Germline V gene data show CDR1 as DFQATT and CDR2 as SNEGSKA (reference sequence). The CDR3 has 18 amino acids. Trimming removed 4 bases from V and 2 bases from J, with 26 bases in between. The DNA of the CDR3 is TGCAGTGCTATCCGGTGGGCTAGCGAGGCGGGGTTACAAGAGACCCAGTACTTC. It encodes CSAIRWASEAGLQETQYF.

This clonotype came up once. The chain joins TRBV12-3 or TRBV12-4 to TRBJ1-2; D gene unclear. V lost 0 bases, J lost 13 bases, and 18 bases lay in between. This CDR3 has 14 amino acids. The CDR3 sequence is CASSLAGAATAATF. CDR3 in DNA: TGTGCCAGCAGTTTAGCGGGAGCGGCTACTGCGGCCACCTTC.

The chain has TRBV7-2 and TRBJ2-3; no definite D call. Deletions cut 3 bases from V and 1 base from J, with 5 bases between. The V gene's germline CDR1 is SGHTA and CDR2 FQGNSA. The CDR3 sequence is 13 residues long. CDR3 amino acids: CASSLWGTDTQYF. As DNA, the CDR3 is TGTGCCAGCAGCTTGTGGGGCACAGATACGCAGTATTTT.

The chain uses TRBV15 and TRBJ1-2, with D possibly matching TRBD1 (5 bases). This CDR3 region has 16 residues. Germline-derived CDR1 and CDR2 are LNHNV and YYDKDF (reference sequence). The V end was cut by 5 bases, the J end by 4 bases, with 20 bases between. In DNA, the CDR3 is TGTGCCACCAGCCGAAATCTCAGGGTGGGTTCCTATGGCTACACCTTC. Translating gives CATSRNLRVGSYGYTF. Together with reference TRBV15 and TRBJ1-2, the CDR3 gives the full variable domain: DAMVIQNPRYQVTQFGKPVTLSCSQTLNHNVMYWYQQKSSQAPKLLFHYYDKDFNNEADTPDNFQSRRPNTSFCFLDIRSPGLGDTAMYLCATSRNLRVGSYGYTFGSGTRLTVV.

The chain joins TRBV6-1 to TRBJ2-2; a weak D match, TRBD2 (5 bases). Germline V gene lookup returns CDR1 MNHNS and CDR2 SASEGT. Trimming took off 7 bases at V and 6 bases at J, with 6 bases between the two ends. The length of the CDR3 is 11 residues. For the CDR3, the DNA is TGTGCCAGCAAGGAGGCCGGGGAGCTGTTTTTT. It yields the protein CASKEAGELFF.

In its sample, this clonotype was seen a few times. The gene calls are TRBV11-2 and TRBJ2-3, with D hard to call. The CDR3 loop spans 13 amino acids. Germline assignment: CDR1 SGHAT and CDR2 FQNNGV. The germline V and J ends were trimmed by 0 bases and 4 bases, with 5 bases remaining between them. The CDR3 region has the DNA TGTGCCAGCAGCTTAGAACGGGCAGATACGCAGTATTTT. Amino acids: CASSLERADTQYF.

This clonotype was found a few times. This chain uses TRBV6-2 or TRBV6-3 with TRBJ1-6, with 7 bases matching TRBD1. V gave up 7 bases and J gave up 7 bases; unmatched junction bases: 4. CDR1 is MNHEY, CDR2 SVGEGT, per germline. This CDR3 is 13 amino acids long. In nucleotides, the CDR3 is TGTGCCAGCAAGGGGACAGTCAATTCACCCCTCCACTTT. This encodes CASKGTVNSPLHF.

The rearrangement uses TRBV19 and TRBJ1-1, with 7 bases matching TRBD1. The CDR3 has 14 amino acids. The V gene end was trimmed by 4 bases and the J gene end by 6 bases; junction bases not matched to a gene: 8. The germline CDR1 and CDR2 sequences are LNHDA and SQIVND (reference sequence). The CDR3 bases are TGTGCCAGTAGTAGGAGACAGGGTACTGCTGAAGCTTTCTTT. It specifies CASSRRQGTAEAFF.

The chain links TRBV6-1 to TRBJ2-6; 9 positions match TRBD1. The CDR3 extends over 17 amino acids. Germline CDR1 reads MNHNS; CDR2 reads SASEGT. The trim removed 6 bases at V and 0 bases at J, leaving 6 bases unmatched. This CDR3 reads CASSRQGGASGANVLTF. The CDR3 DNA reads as TGTGCCAGCAGCCGACAGGGGGGGGCCTCTGGGGCCAACGTCCTGACTTTC.

This CDR3 is CSARGTRANTGELFF. The CDR3 nucleotides read TGCAGTGCTAGAGGGACTAGGGCTAACACCGGGGAGCTGTTTTTT. This chain joins TRBV20-1 and TRBJ2-2, with TRBD2 matching 7 bases. The germline gives CDR1 DFQATT, CDR2 SNEGSKA (reference sequence). The CDR3 has 15 residues. With V trimmed by 1 base and J by 2 bases, 4 bases remained unmatched.

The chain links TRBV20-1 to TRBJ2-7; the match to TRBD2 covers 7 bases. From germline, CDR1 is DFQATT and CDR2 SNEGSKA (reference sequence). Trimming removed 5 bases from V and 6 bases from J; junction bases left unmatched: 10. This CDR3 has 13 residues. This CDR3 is CSAPPGLPSEQYF. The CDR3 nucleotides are TGCAGTGCTCCCCCGGGACTACCCTCCGAGCAGTACTTC.

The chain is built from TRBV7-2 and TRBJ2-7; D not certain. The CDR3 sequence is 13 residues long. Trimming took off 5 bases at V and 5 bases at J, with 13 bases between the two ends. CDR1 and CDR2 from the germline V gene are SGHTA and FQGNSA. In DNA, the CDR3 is TGTGCCAGCAGCAAGAGTTGGGGAAACGAGCAGTACTTC. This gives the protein CASSKSWGNEQYF. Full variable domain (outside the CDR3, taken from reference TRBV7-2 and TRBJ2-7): GAGVSQSPSNKVTEKGKDVELRCDPISGHTALYWYRQSLGQGLEFLIYFQGNSAPDKSGLPSDRFSAERTGGSVSTLTIQRTQQEDSAVYLCASSKSWGNEQYFGPGTRLTVT.